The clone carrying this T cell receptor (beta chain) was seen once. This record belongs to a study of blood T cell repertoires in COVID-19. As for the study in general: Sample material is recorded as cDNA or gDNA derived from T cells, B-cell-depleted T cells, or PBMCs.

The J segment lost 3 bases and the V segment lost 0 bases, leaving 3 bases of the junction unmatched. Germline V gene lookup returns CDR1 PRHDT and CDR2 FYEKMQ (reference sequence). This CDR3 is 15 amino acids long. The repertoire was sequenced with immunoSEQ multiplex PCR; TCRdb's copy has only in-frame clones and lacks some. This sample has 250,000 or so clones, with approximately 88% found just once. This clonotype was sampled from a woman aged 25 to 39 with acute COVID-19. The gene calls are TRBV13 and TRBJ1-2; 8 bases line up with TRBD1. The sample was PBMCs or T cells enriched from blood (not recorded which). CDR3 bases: TGTGCCAGCAGCTTAGGGGGACAGGTCCACTATGGCTACACCTTC. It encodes CASSLGGQVHYGYTF.